The 24 T cell receptor beta chains in this list originate from one sample, sequenced in a study of identical twins. TCRdb independently ran MiXCR on the 5' RACE reads; one entry per CDR3 protein. The data hold hundreds of thousands of distinct CDR3 sequences, with around a sixth observed a single time. This sample was also put to use in a study of T cells expressing NK-cell markers.

Material: PBMCs. Receptors were obtained from a woman under 30 in good health.

This clonotype was seen at least ten times. This rearrangement joins TRBV12-5 to TRBJ1-2; maybe TRBD1 (5 bases). From germline, CDR1 is LGHNT and CDR2 FRNRAP. The CDR3 consists of 13 residues. The V gene lost 3 bases and the J gene lost 8 bases, with 13 bases spanning the gap. This chain's CDR3 is CASGFETVGGYTF. The CDR3 DNA reads as TGTGCTAGTGGTTTCGAGACAGTAGGAGGCTACACCTTC.

The V gene is TRBV20-1, the J gene TRBJ2-7, with 8 bases lining up with TRBD1. The CDR3 is 12 residues long. Germline V lookup: CDR1 DFQATT, CDR2 SNEGSKA (reference sequence). Trimming took 6 bases from V and 4 from J; bases not matched to a gene: 5. CDR3 bases: TGCAGTGCGGAAACAGGGGGGTACGAGCAGTACTTC. It translates to CSAETGGYEQYF.

V usage is TRBV5-1 and J usage is TRBJ2-5, with 7 bases matching TRBD2. Unmatched junction bases numbered 8, after V lost 6 bases and J lost 0 bases. The CDR3 is 15 residues long. Germline-derived CDR1 and CDR2 are SGHRS and YFSETQ. The CDR3 DNA reads TGCGCCAGCATGGAGGCAGGGACTAACCAAGAGACCCAGTACTTC. It is translated as CASMEAGTNQETQYF.

The sample holds many counts of this clonotype. This rearrangement joins TRBV4-3 to TRBJ2-1; 7 nucleotides agree with TRBD2. Trimming cost V 4 bases and J 6 bases; bases outside gene matches: 6. CDR1 is LGHNA and CDR2 is YSLEER in the germline V gene. This CDR3 is built from 14 residues. The CDR3 DNA reads TGCGCCAGCAGCCCCCGACTAGCCTCCAATGAGCAGTTCTTC. Translating gives CASSPRLASNEQFF.

This sequence joins TRBV11-2 and TRBJ2-1, with 8 bases that match TRBD2. The length of the CDR3 is 15 residues. Germline lookup yields CDR1 SGHAT and CDR2 FQNNGV. With 5 bases clipped from V and 3 bases from J, the junction kept 6 bases outside the gene matches. The CDR3 region is CASSPHSGVYNEQFF. CDR3 bases: TGTGCCAGCAGCCCCCATAGCGGGGTCTACAATGAGCAGTTCTTC.

This clonotype has more than one count but fewer than ten. The rearrangement joins TRBV5-1 to TRBJ1-1; 10 nucleotides align to TRBD1. J gave up 1 base and V 4 bases, and 4 bases lay outside the gene matches. The CDR3 loop spans 15 amino acids. Looked up from germline, CDR1 is SGHRS and CDR2 is YFSETQ. In nucleotides, the CDR3 is TGCGCCAGCAGCGGGGACAGGGGTTCGAACACTGAAGCTTTCTTT. Its translation: CASSGDRGSNTEAFF.

The chain is built from TRBV7-7 and TRBJ2-1; TRBD2 aligns across 10 bases. V trimming: 5 bases; J trimming: 6 bases; junction bases outside the gene matches: 4. In germline, CDR1 is SSHAT, CDR2 FNYEAQ (reference sequence). The CDR3 runs to 14 residues. The CDR3 bases are TGTGCCAGCAGCGTGGGACTAGCGTTCAATGAGCAGTTCTTC. It codes for CASSVGLAFNEQFF.

This chain joins TRBV5-1 and TRBJ2-3, with 11 bases fitting TRBD2. The CDR3 has 15 amino acids. The J segment lost 4 bases and the V segment lost 5 bases, leaving 6 bases of the junction unmatched. Germline V gives CDR1 SGHRS, CDR2 YFSETQ. CDR3 sequence (DNA): TGCGCCAGCAGGGTTAGCGGGGGGGCGCCAGATACGCAGTATTTT. Amino acids: CASRVSGGAPDTQYF.

This CDR3 reads CASSLPGQLTDTQYF. DNA of the CDR3: TGTGCCAGCAGTTTACCGGGACAACTCACAGATACGCAGTATTTT. The V call is TRBV12-3 or TRBV12-4, the J call TRBJ2-3, with D tentatively TRBD1 (6 bases). There are 15 residues in the CDR3. Trimming stripped 2 bases from V and 2 bases from J, with 11 bases between.

This clonotype appeared a few times. The V gene is TRBV6-2 or TRBV6-3, the J gene TRBJ2-7, with D perhaps TRBD1 or TRBD2 (5 bases each). Trimming cost V 2 bases and J 5 bases, with 10 bases left between them. Germline V lookup: CDR1 MNHEY, CDR2 SVGEGT. The CDR3 runs 13 residues. The CDR3 loop is CASSYRWGHEQYF. CDR3 DNA: TGTGCCAGCAGTTACCGGTGGGGACACGAGCAGTACTTC.

The DNA of the CDR3 is TGTGCCAGCAGTTTTCAGCCCTACGAGCAGTACTTC. It specifies CASSFQPYEQYF. This sequence joins TRBV12-3 or TRBV12-4 and TRBJ2-7; no clear D. The CDR3 is 12 residues long. Trimming pared 3 bases from V and 2 bases from J, leaving 5 bases between.

V and J are TRBV11-2 and TRBJ2-1; TRBD1 matches 8 bases. Germline values: CDR1 SGHAT, CDR2 FQNNGV. The ends lost 5 bases at V and 8 bases at J; junction bases unmatched: 8. CDR3 size: 14 residues. CDR3 DNA sequence: TGTGCCAGCAGCCCTCGGACAGGGAAGGATGAGCAGTTCTTC. Translating gives CASSPRTGKDEQFF.

In DNA form, the CDR3 reads TGTGCCAGCAGCTTAGAAGGACTGGCGGGAGAAGCTTTCTTT. This codes for CASSLEGLAGEAFF. The V and J genes are TRBV7-6 and TRBJ1-1; D gene uncertain. In germline, CDR1 is SGHVS, CDR2 FNYEAQ. V gave up 1 base and J gave up 8 bases, with 14 bases separating them. The CDR3 runs 14 residues.

The V and J genes are TRBV28 and TRBJ2-3, with no clear D. This CDR3 has 14 amino acids. Germline-derived CDR1 and CDR2 are MDHEN and SYDVKM. V was shortened by 3 bases and J by 4 bases, with 11 bases between the two germline ends. The CDR3 nucleotides are TGTGCCAGCAGTTTGGTAGGATTCTCAGATACGCAGTATTTT. It specifies CASSLVGFSDTQYF.

This clonotype has more than one count but fewer than ten. The V and J genes are TRBV24-1 and TRBJ2-1; 9 nucleotides match TRBD2. This CDR3 contains 14 residues. The ends lost 5 bases at V and 6 bases at J; junction bases unmatched: 4. Germline loops: CDR1 KGHDR, CDR2 SFDVKD. The CDR3 DNA sequence: TGTGCCACCAGTGCAGCGGGGGGTGGCAATGAGCAGTTCTTC. This encodes CATSAAGGGNEQFF.

CDR3 region: CSAGGEYEQYF. CDR3 nucleotide sequence: TGCAGTGCTGGGGGGGAATACGAGCAGTACTTC. The chain carries TRBV20-1 and TRBJ2-7; 7 nucleotides line up with TRBD2. The CDR3 length is 11 residues. The germline gives CDR1 DFQATT, CDR2 SNEGSKA (reference sequence). Losses at the gene ends were 5 bases for V and 4 bases for J; bases not matched to a gene: 2.

This clonotype was detected many times. This chain links TRBV12-3 or TRBV12-4 with TRBJ2-5, with a weak D call TRBD2 (5 bases). V lost 6 bases, J lost 5 bases, and 13 bases lay in between. This CDR3 spans 13 amino acids. The CDR3 reads CASSPPGWETQYF. CDR3 nucleotides: TGTGCCAGCAGCCCACCGGGGTGGGAGACCCAGTACTTC.

This rearrangement joins TRBV11-2 to TRBJ2-1; tentative D call: TRBD2 (6 bases). Germline-derived CDR1 and CDR2 are SGHAT and FQNNGV. The CDR3 has 16 amino acids. V lost 4 bases to trimming and J lost 8 bases, with 21 bases between them. The CDR3 bases are TGTGCCAGCAGCTCCCCTTCGCGGGGCGGGGTCCATGAGCAGTTCTTC. Amino acids: CASSSPSRGGVHEQFF. The full variable domain, in which reference TRBV11-2 and TRBJ2-1 provide the parts outside the CDR3, is EAGVAQSPRYKIIEKRQSVAFWCNPISGHATLYWYQQILGQGPKLLIQFQNNGVVDDSQLPKDRFSAERLKGVDSTLKIQPAKLEDSAVYLCASSSPSRGGVHEQFFGPGTRLTVL.

In this sample, this clonotype turned up a few times. The V gene is TRBV5-1, the J gene TRBJ1-1; 8 bases are shared with TRBD1. The germline CDR1 and CDR2 sequences are SGHRS and YFSETQ. CDR3 length equals 19 residues. The ends lost 0 bases at V and 4 bases at J; junction bases unmatched: 17. The CDR3 nucleotides are TGCGCCAGCAGCTTGGTTCCTGACAGGGGCAATGAACTCCCCACTGAAGCTTTCTTT. Protein sequence: CASSLVPDRGNELPTEAFF.

The V gene is TRBV6-6, the J gene TRBJ1-1; no definite D call. Looked up from germline, CDR1 is MNHNY and CDR2 is SVGAGI (reference sequence). Trimming removed 8 bases at V and 6 bases at J, with 16 bases between. The CDR3 length is 13 residues. The CDR3 coding sequence is TGTGCCAGCTTAATAGGCGCGCGCGCTGAAGCTTTCTTT. Translation gives CASLIGARAEAFF.

This clonotype has a count of ten or more. The gene calls are TRBV6-1 and TRBJ1-4; TRBD1 matches 9 bases. The CDR3 extends over 17 amino acids. The germline V gene encodes CDR1 MNHNS and CDR2 SASEGT. Losses at the gene ends were 6 bases for V and 2 bases for J; bases not matched to a gene: 10. For the CDR3, the DNA is TGTGCCAGCAGCCTTGGGACAGGGCGGCGCACTAATGAAAAACTGTTTTTT. Protein product: CASSLGTGRRTNEKLFF.

There are a few counts of this clonotype. The chain combines TRBV20-1 with TRBJ2-1; D could derive from TRBD1 or TRBD2 (5 bases each). This CDR3 comprises 14 residues. The germline V and J ends were trimmed by 6 bases and 2 bases, with 14 bases remaining between them. Germline V gives CDR1 DFQATT, CDR2 SNEGSKA (reference sequence). The CDR3 DNA sequence: TGCAGTGCGTTCCGGGACCCTACCTACAATGAGCAGTTCTTC. It translates to CSAFRDPTYNEQFF.

This clonotype was observed a few times. V is TRBV20-1 and J is TRBJ2-1; 7 positions match TRBD1. There are 13 residues in the CDR3. Germline CDR1 reads DFQATT; CDR2 reads SNEGSKA (reference sequence). The ends lost 8 bases at V and 4 bases at J; junction bases unmatched: 8. CDR3 region: CSTKGDRYNEQFF. The CDR3 region has the DNA TGCAGTACGAAGGGGGACAGATACAATGAGCAGTTCTTC.

This clonotype was found a few times. The chain links TRBV5-1 to TRBJ2-5; D tentatively reads TRBD1 or TRBD2 (5 bases each). The germline CDR1 and CDR2 sequences are SGHRS and YFSETQ. This CDR3 comprises 17 residues. V was trimmed by 0 bases and J by 5 bases, leaving 20 bases between them. The CDR3 protein is CASSLVPRDAGWETQYF. The CDR3 bases are TGCGCCAGCAGCTTGGTCCCCCGGGACGCCGGTTGGGAGACCCAGTACTTC. Complete variable domain (other parts from reference TRBV5-1 and TRBJ2-5): KAGVTQTPRYLIKTRGQQVTLSCSPISGHRSVSWYQQTPGQGLQFLFEYFSETQRNKGNFPGRFSGRQFSNSRSEMNVSTLELGDSALYLCASSLVPRDAGWETQYFGPGTRLLVL.